Following are 14 T cell receptor beta chains from one sample sequenced in a study of OX40 agonist ivuxolimab in advanced cancers. Using immunoSEQ multiplex PCR, the repertoire was profiled, and TCRdb retains in-frame clones only, with some absent. Of some 42,000 clones listed, approximately 80% are singletons. Here the sequenced sample was CD4+ or CD8+ T cells sorted from blood, taken in a trial of the OX40 agonist ivuxolimab. These receptors were collected from an adult with an advanced solid tumor such as melanoma, head and neck, liver or kidney cancer.

This rearrangement joins TRBV7-9 to TRBJ2-1, with D possibly being TRBD1 or TRBD2 (6 bases each). This CDR3 spans 14 amino acids. V lost 4 bases, J lost 4 bases, and 11 bases lay in between. Germline V gives CDR1 SEHNR, CDR2 FQNEAQ (reference sequence). Here the CDR3 DNA reads TGTGCCAGCAGCTGGGGGGCGGCTTACAATGAGCAGTTCTTC. Its translation is CASSWGAAYNEQFF.

The CDR3 DNA reads TGTGCCAGCAGCTTGGGGCAGGAGAACTACGAGCAGTACTTC. It specifies CASSLGQENYEQYF. The V and J genes are TRBV5-4 and TRBJ2-7; no reliable D call. The germline gives CDR1 SGHNT, CDR2 YYREEE (reference sequence). This CDR3 is 14 amino acids long. The V gene lost 0 bases and the J gene lost 3 bases, with 10 bases spanning the gap.

The sample holds a few counts of this clone. V gene TRBV7-2 combines with J gene TRBJ2-5, with a tentative D call TRBD1 (6 bases). TRBJ2-7 matches the DNA end more closely, so the J call is doubtful. CDR3 length: 13 residues. Germline values: CDR1 SGHTA, CDR2 FQGNSA. CDR3 region: CASSPHRVYEQYF. CDR3 nucleotide sequence: TGTGCCAGCAGCCCCCACAGGGTCTACGAGCAGTACTTC.

In regard to this clone: The identical CDR3 is also encoded by other nucleotide sequences in the sample. The chain links TRBV11-2 to TRBJ1-1; D remains ambiguous. The germline V and J ends were trimmed by 5 bases and 5 bases, with 9 bases remaining between them. Germline CDR1 SGHAT, CDR2 FQNNGV. CDR3 length equals 12 residues. The DNA for the CDR3 is TGTGCCAGCAGCCCTTTGGGGACTGAAGCTTTCTTT. Encoded protein: CASSPLGTEAFF.

V and J are TRBV5-1 and TRBJ2-3; TRBD2 agrees at 14 bases. The CDR3 has 18 residues. The J segment lost 2 bases and the V segment lost 2 bases, leaving 7 bases of the junction unmatched. Germline V gene lookup returns CDR1 SGHRS and CDR2 YFSETQ. CDR3 amino acids: CASSLGTSGSRVTDTQYF. Here the CDR3 DNA reads TGCGCCAGCAGCTTAGGGACTAGCGGGAGTAGGGTCACAGATACGCAGTATTTT.

The V and J genes are TRBV11-1 and TRBJ1-1; no firm D call. V gave up 4 bases and J gave up 1 base, with 7 bases separating them. Germline CDR1 and CDR2: SGHAT and FQDESV (reference sequence). The CDR3 contains 13 residues. The CDR3 loop is CASSWAPNTEAFF. The CDR3 DNA reads as TGTGCCAGCAGCTGGGCACCGAACACTGAAGCTTTCTTT.

The rearrangement uses TRBV7-9 and TRBJ1-1; 9 bases are shared with TRBD1. Germline V gives CDR1 SEHNR, CDR2 FQNEAQ (reference sequence). V was clipped by 1 base and J by 3 bases; unmatched bases: 6. This CDR3 comprises 16 residues. The CDR3 loop is CASSLDGTGRDTEAFF. The CDR3 nucleotides are TGTGCCAGCAGCTTAGATGGGACAGGGAGGGACACTGAAGCTTTCTTT.

This chain uses TRBV6-6 with TRBJ2-3, with 7 bases matching TRBD1. V lost 2 bases, J lost 2 bases, and 4 bases stayed unmatched. Germline V gives CDR1 MNHNY, CDR2 SVGAGI (reference sequence). CDR3 length: 15 residues. The CDR3 bases are TGTGCCAGCAGTTACACGGGACAGACCACAGATACGCAGTATTTT. This translates into CASSYTGQTTDTQYF.

CDR3 region: CASTFTGGNTGELFF. The CDR3 region has the DNA TGTGCCAGCACTTTTACAGGGGGCAACACCGGGGAGCTGTTTTTT. V gene TRBV2 combines with J gene TRBJ2-2, with 9 bases that match TRBD1. There are 15 residues in the CDR3. Unmatched junction bases numbered 5, after V lost 7 bases and J lost 2 bases. CDR1 SNHLY and CDR2 FYNNEI come from the germline V gene.

The gene calls are TRBV5-1 and TRBJ2-2, with TRBD2 identical over 8 bases. Germline lookup yields CDR1 SGHRS and CDR2 YFSETQ. CDR3 length: 16 residues. Trimming cost V 0 bases and J 0 bases; bases outside gene matches: 1. The CDR3 spells CASSLGGLANTGELFF. Written as DNA, the CDR3 is TGCGCCAGCAGCTTGGGGGGACTAGCGAACACCGGGGAGCTGTTTTTT.

The rearrangement links TRBV10-2 to TRBJ2-1, with D hard to call. Trimming removed 3 bases at V and 0 bases at J, with 9 bases between. Germline V gives CDR1 WSHSY, CDR2 SAAADI. This CDR3 region has 15 residues. The CDR3 reads CASSEELLSYNEQFF. CDR3 nucleotide sequence: TGCGCCAGCAGTGAAGAGCTACTCTCCTACAATGAGCAGTTCTTC.

The J gene is TRBJ2-7, the V gene TRBV5-6, with 13 nucleotides matching TRBD2. The V gene end was trimmed by 3 bases and the J gene end by 7 bases; junction bases not matched to a gene: 7. The CDR3 has 15 residues. The germline gives CDR1 SGHDT, CDR2 YYEEEE. Written as DNA, the CDR3 is TGTGCCAGCAGCTACGGGACTAGCGGGACGGGAGAGCAGTACGTC. Protein sequence: CASSYGTSGTGEQYV.

The chain couples TRBV2 to TRBJ2-1; 10 positions agree with TRBD2. Germline CDR1 is SNHLY and CDR2 is FYNNEI. CDR3 length equals 14 residues. Trimming at V came to 7 bases and at J to 4 bases, leaving 4 bases not matched to a gene. For the CDR3, the DNA is TGTGCCAGCACTCAACTAGCGGGGTACAATGAGCAGTTCTTC. This codes for CASTQLAGYNEQFF.

This chain links TRBV6-6 with TRBJ2-7; D is uncertain. The CDR3 is made up of 11 amino acids. The ends were cut back, 7 bases at V and 3 bases at J, with 7 bases in the middle. The germline CDR1 and CDR2 sequences are MNHNY and SVGAGI (reference sequence). CDR3 coding DNA: TGTGCCAGCAAAACAGACTACGAGCAGTACTTC. This gives the protein CASKTDYEQYF.